These T cell receptor beta chains were read from a single sample in a study of CD8+ T cells in alopecia areata. The assay was immunoSEQ multiplex PCR, and TCRdb's table has in-frame clones only and misses some. The repertoire holds approximately 180,000 clones, with more than 60% as singletons. Specimen: CD4+ T cells sorted from blood, collected at week 0. Every receptor here comes from a human donor with alopecia areata. Each CDR3 is given with its conserved first and last residue. The D gene is left open where the match is weak. Only part of the rows carry a size: once, few, many, or a class if the clone is expanded.

abundance	j_gene	v_gene	d_gene	CDR3aa	CDR3nt
few	TRBJ1-4	TRBV2	.	CASKEGTAPNEKLFF	TGTGCCAGCAAAGAGGGGACGGCGCCTAATGAAAAACTGTTTTTT
.	TRBJ1-1	TRBV15	.	CATSRRGETEAFF	TGTGCCACCAGCAGGAGGGGGGAAACTGAAGCTTTCTTT
.	TRBJ2-7	TRBV25-1	TRBD2	CASSEGTGGYEQYF	TGTGCCAGCAGTGAGGGCACGGGGGGGTACGAGCAGTACTTC
.	TRBJ1-2	TRBV30	.	CAWSVPPRTGYTF	TGTGCCTGGAGTGTCCCCCCTCGGACAGGCTACACCTTC
.	TRBJ2-1	TRBV7-2	TRBD2	CASSPALSLAGEQFF	TGTGCCAGCAGCCCCGCCTTGAGCCTAGCGGGGGAGCAGTTCTTC
once	TRBJ1-2	TRBV29-1	.	CSVGAGGDGYTF	TGCAGCGTTGGCGCAGGAGGCGATGGCTACACCTTC
few	TRBJ1-4	TRBV29-1	.	CSVAKGRNEKLFF	TGCAGCGTGGCGAAGGGACGTAATGAAAAACTGTTTTTT
.	TRBJ2-5	TRBV10-3	.	CAISDSGGGETQYF	TGTGCCATCAGTGATTCCGGGGGCGGGGAGACCCAGTACTTC
.	TRBJ1-2	TRBV25-1	.	CASSGGYGYTF	TGTGCCAGCAGCGGGGGCTATGGCTACACCTTC
.	TRBJ2-7	TRBV29-1	.	CSVGDPYEQYF	TGCAGCGTTGGGGACCCCTACGAGCAGTACTTC
once	TRBJ1-2	TRBV4-3	.	CASSQDQGRGWGYTF	TGCGCCAGCAGCCAAGATCAGGGTCGGGGTTGGGGCTACACCTTC
.	TRBJ2-3	TRBV29-1	.	CSVEVGIADTQYF	TGCAGCGTTGAAGTGGGGATAGCAGATACGCAGTATTTT
.	TRBJ1-1	TRBV4-3	.	CASSQDQRPGEAFF	TGCGCCAGCAGCCAAGATCAGAGGCCGGGAGAAGCTTTCTTT
.	TRBJ2-5	TRBV18	.	CASSRGETQYF	TGTGCCAGCTCAAGGGGTGAGACCCAGTACTTC